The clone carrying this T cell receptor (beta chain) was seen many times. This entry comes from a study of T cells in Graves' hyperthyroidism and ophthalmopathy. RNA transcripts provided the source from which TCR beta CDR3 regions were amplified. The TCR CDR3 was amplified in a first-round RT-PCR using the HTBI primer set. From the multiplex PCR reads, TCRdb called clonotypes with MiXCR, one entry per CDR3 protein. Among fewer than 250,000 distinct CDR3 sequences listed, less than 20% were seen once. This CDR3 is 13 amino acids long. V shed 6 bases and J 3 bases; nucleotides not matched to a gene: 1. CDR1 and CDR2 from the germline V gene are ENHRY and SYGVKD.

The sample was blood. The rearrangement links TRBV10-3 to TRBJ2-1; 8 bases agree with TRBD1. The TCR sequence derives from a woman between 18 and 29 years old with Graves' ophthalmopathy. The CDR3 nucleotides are TGTGCCATCAGGGACAGGGACTACAATGAGCAGTTCTTC. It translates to CAIRDRDYNEQFF.